The 30 T cell receptor beta chains given below trace back to one sample, sequenced in a study of blood T cells in healthy people across ages. Then a second PCR, running roughly 6 to 12 cycles, was carried out with a sample-barcoded 5' primer and a J-beta primer mix. TCRdb analysed the 5' RACE reads with MiXCR anew, one entry per CDR3 protein. Here the sample spans 910,000 or so distinct CDR3 sequences, roughly 51% being singletons. Sequenced material: blood. The receptors stem from a woman aged 60-75 years in good health.

At least ten counts were recorded for this clonotype. The chain uses TRBV4-1 and TRBJ1-2; 7 nucleotides agree with TRBD1. The CDR3 covers 14 residues. Germline CDR1 and CDR2: MGHRA and YSYEKL. The V and J ends lost 0 bases and 2 bases, in that order; junction bases with no gene match: 0. CDR3 loop: CASSQDRGNYGYTF. The CDR3 DNA follows: TGCGCCAGCAGCCAAGACAGGGGGAACTATGGCTACACCTTC.

This clonotype was seen more than once but under ten times. The chain combines TRBV30 with TRBJ2-3; D is uncertain. CDR1 and CDR2 from the germline V gene are GTSNPN and SVGIG (reference sequence). V was clipped by 4 bases and J by 11 bases, with 22 bases between them. The CDR3 is made up of 14 amino acids. In nucleotides, the CDR3 is TGTGCCTGGACCGCCGCAGTTGGAACCTACGAGCAGTATTTT. It is translated as CAWTAAVGTYEQYF. The full variable domain, completed using reference TRBV30 and TRBJ2-3, is SQTIHQWPATLVQPVGSPLSLECTVEGTSNPNLYWYRQAAGRGLQLLFYSVGIGQISSEVPQNLSASRPQDRQFILSSKKLLLSDSGFYLCAWTAAVGTYEQYFGPGTRLTVL.

The chain couples TRBV28 to TRBJ2-3; possible D gene TRBD2, 6 bases. The CDR3 covers 13 residues. CDR1 and CDR2 (germline): MDHEN, SYDVKM. With 7 bases removed from V and 2 bases from J, the gap between germline ends came to 10 bases. The chain's CDR3 is CASIAAATDTQYF. Here the CDR3 DNA reads TGTGCCAGCATAGCGGCAGCCACAGATACGCAGTATTTT.

The V gene is TRBV28, the J gene TRBJ1-1; no clear D. Deletions cut 0 bases from V and 4 bases from J, with 9 bases between. CDR1 and CDR2 (germline): MDHEN, SYDVKM. This CDR3 contains 14 residues. The CDR3 loop is CASSLWRVATEAFF. The CDR3 DNA reads TGTGCCAGCAGTTTATGGCGCGTCGCCACTGAAGCTTTCTTT. The entire variable domain, with the rest obtained from reference TRBV28 and TRBJ1-1, is as follows: DVKVTQSSRYLVKRTGEKVFLECVQDMDHENMFWYRQDPGLGLRLIYFSYDVKMKEKGDIPEGYSVSREKKERFSLILESASTNQTSMYLCASSLWRVATEAFFGQGTRLTVV.

V is TRBV30 and J is TRBJ1-4; D remains unclear. V gave up 5 bases and J gave up 4 bases, with 11 bases separating them. Germline CDR1 and CDR2: GTSNPN and SVGIG (reference sequence). CDR3 length: 13 residues. CDR3 in amino acids: CAWAGTVNEKLFF. The CDR3 bases are TGTGCCTGGGCAGGAACCGTTAATGAAAAACTGTTTTTT. Using reference TRBV30 and TRBJ1-4 for the parts outside the CDR3, the full variable domain is SQTIHQWPATLVQPVGSPLSLECTVEGTSNPNLYWYRQAAGRGLQLLFYSVGIGQISSEVPQNLSASRPQDRQFILSSKKLLLSDSGFYLCAWAGTVNEKLFFGSGTQLSVL.

This chain connects TRBV4-1 to TRBJ2-5; 7 bases map to TRBD1. The V gene end was trimmed by 2 bases and the J gene end by 2 bases; junction bases not matched to a gene: 2. This CDR3 contains 14 residues. The V gene's germline CDR1 is MGHRA and CDR2 YSYEKL. This CDR3 is CASSQPGQQETQYF. The CDR3 DNA reads as TGCGCCAGCAGCCAACCGGGACAGCAAGAGACCCAGTACTTC.

The J gene is TRBJ2-7, the V gene TRBV30; D is ambiguous. CDR1 is GTSNPN and CDR2 is SVGIG in the germline V gene (reference sequence). The germline V and J ends were trimmed by 2 bases and 2 bases, with 16 bases remaining between them. This CDR3 has 15 amino acids. The CDR3 DNA is TGTGCCTGGAGTTTCCCCGGATCCCCCCCCTACGAGCAGTACTTC. This sequence encodes CAWSFPGSPPYEQYF.

J is TRBJ2-4 and V is TRBV28; 12 bases map to TRBD2. The CDR3 is 18 residues long. With V trimmed by 3 bases and J by 3 bases, 9 bases remained unmatched. Germline-derived CDR1 and CDR2 are MDHEN and SYDVKM. This CDR3 is CASSFWLAGGRDKNIQYF. In DNA form, the CDR3 reads TGTGCCAGCAGTTTTTGGCTAGCGGGAGGGCGGGACAAAAACATTCAGTACTTC.

This clonotype was found a few times. The V and J genes are TRBV5-5 and TRBJ2-2, with unresolved D. The length of the CDR3 is 13 residues. Germline CDR1 is SGHKS and CDR2 is YYEKEE (reference sequence). The V gene lost 5 bases and the J gene lost 1 base, with 6 bases spanning the gap. In DNA, the CDR3 is TGTGCCAGCAGTTGGGTGAACACCGGGGAGCTGTTTTTT. Its translation is CASSWVNTGELFF.

CDR3 in amino acids: CASSYPGLQRGSYEQYF. CDR3 in DNA: TGTGCCAGCAGTTACCCCGGGTTACAGCGGGGTTCGTACGAGCAGTACTTC. The rearrangement joins TRBV6-2 or TRBV6-3 to TRBJ2-7, with TRBD2 matching 7 bases. CDR3 length equals 17 residues. V trimming: 2 bases; J trimming: 4 bases; junction bases outside the gene matches: 14. From germline, CDR1 is MNHEY and CDR2 SVGEGT.

V is TRBV12-3 or TRBV12-4 and J is TRBJ2-3; 7 bases fit TRBD2. Trimming at V came to 6 bases and at J to 6 bases, leaving 9 bases not matched to a gene. The CDR3 runs 14 residues. CDR3: CASRPHGGSDTQYF. The CDR3 nucleotides read TGTGCCAGCAGACCCCATGGCGGGAGTGATACGCAGTATTTT.

This clonotype came up a few times. The chain joins TRBV6-2 or TRBV6-3 to TRBJ2-1, with no clear D. The CDR3 length is 11 residues. Per the germline V gene, CDR1 is MNHEY and CDR2 is SVGEGT. Trimming pared 3 bases from V and 13 bases from J, leaving 10 bases between. This CDR3 reads CASSYGETQFF. CDR3 bases: TGTGCCAGCAGTTATGGAGAGACCCAGTTCTTC.

The chain links TRBV2 to TRBJ2-2, with 10 bases lining up with TRBD1. Germline CDR1 and CDR2: SNHLY and FYNNEI. The CDR3 loop spans 14 amino acids. V shed 8 bases, J shed 4 bases, and the junction held 4 bases outside the gene matches. Here the CDR3 reads CASLRTGGTGELFF. CDR3 nucleotides: TGTGCCAGCCTGCGGACAGGGGGCACCGGGGAGCTGTTTTTT. The whole variable domain, filled in from reference TRBV2 and TRBJ2-2, reads EPEVTQTPSHQVTQMGQEVILRCVPISNHLYFYWYRQILGQKVEFLVSFYNNEISEKSEIFDDQFSVERPDGSNFTLKIRSTKLEDSAMYFCASLRTGGTGELFFGEGSRLTVL.

The V and J genes are TRBV4-1 and TRBJ2-3; 7 nucleotides agree with TRBD1. There are 16 residues in the CDR3. With 2 bases clipped from V and 4 bases from J, the junction kept 9 bases outside the gene matches. The V gene's germline CDR1 is MGHRA and CDR2 YSYEKL. Here the CDR3 DNA reads TGCGCCAGCAGCCAATCGACAGGGAGATCGGCAGATACGCAGTATTTT. Its protein product is CASSQSTGRSADTQYF.

The chain couples TRBV27 to TRBJ2-7, with D possibly being TRBD2 (5 bases). The V end was cut by 5 bases, the J end by 2 bases, with 19 bases between. The V gene's germline CDR1 is MNHEY and CDR2 SMNVEV (reference sequence). This CDR3 is built from 16 residues. Written as DNA, the CDR3 is TGTGCCAGCAGTCCACCGAATTTGGCCGGGGCCTACGAGCAGTACTTC. Translation: CASSPPNLAGAYEQYF.

The V call is TRBV2, the J call TRBJ1-2; no clear D. The V end was cut by 1 base, the J end by 9 bases, with 21 bases between. The CDR3 contains 16 residues. The germline V gene encodes CDR1 SNHLY and CDR2 FYNNEI. CDR3 sequence reads: CASSEVPNWRVDRYTF. The CDR3 nucleotides are TGTGCCAGCAGTGAAGTCCCAAATTGGAGGGTTGATCGCTACACCTTC.

J is TRBJ1-2 and V is TRBV6-5, with 7 bases fitting TRBD1. V lost 6 bases to trimming and J lost 7 bases; unmatched junction nucleotides: 8. The V gene's germline CDR1 is MNHEY and CDR2 SVGAGI. CDR3 size: 13 residues. For the CDR3, the DNA is TGTGCCAGCAGCGACAGGGTTTCCAGTGGCTACACCTTC. It translates to CASSDRVSSGYTF.

The V and J genes are TRBV5-1 and TRBJ1-1; 7 nucleotides agree with TRBD1. The CDR3 covers 12 residues. V dropped 2 bases and J dropped 10; count of bases not matched to a gene: 5. Germline V gene lookup returns CDR1 SGHRS and CDR2 YFSETQ. DNA for the CDR3: TGCGCCAGCAGCTTAACAGGGGACCCAGCTTTCTTT. Protein: CASSLTGDPAFF.

This clonotype has just a few counts. The chain combines TRBV12-3 or TRBV12-4 with TRBJ1-2, with TRBD1 as a possible D gene (5 bases). Trimming pared 6 bases from V and 7 bases from J, leaving 18 bases between. The length of the CDR3 is 14 residues. The chain's CDR3 is CASSTGTRALGYTF. For the CDR3, the DNA is TGTGCCAGCAGCACCGGGACCAGGGCTCTTGGCTACACCTTC.

The chain is built from TRBV4-1 and TRBJ1-4; the D gene is possibly TRBD1 (6 bases). The CDR3 has 14 amino acids. Trimming took off 5 bases at V and 12 bases at J, with 19 bases between the two ends. The V gene's germline CDR1 is MGHRA and CDR2 YSYEKL. In nucleotides, the CDR3 is TGCGCCAGCAGCTTGGCCGGTGGACAGTCAGAACTGTTTTTT. Its translation is CASSLAGGQSELFF.

This clonotype has only a few counts. The chain uses TRBV28 and TRBJ2-5; D remains ambiguous. In germline, CDR1 is MDHEN, CDR2 SYDVKM. The CDR3 has 12 amino acids. V lost 5 bases and J 3 bases, leaving 7 bases between the germline ends. CDR3 in amino acids: CASSLTKETQYF. The DNA of the CDR3 is TGTGCCAGCAGTCTGACCAAAGAGACCCAGTACTTC.

The chain carries TRBV10-3 and TRBJ2-6, with 7 positions matching TRBD1. In germline, CDR1 is ENHRY, CDR2 SYGVKD. V trimming: 0 bases; J trimming: 0 bases; junction bases outside the gene matches: 11. This CDR3 has 20 residues. In nucleotides, the CDR3 is TGTGCCATCAGTGAGTCGATCCTGACAGGGCCCCGCTCTGGGGCCAACGTCCTGACTTTC. The encoded protein is CAISESILTGPRSGANVLTF.

The genes are TRBV7-9 and TRBJ2-1; 13 nucleotides line up with TRBD2. Germline lookup yields CDR1 SEHNR and CDR2 FQNEAQ (reference sequence). V shed 4 bases and J 12 bases; nucleotides not matched to a gene: 9. The CDR3 sequence is 15 residues long. For the CDR3, the DNA is TGTGCCAGCAGCTCCTCGAGACTAGCGGGAGGTTTGCAGTTCTTC. Its translation: CASSSSRLAGGLQFF.

The chain carries TRBV7-2 and TRBJ2-4, with D hard to call. Germline CDR1 and CDR2: SGHTA and FQGNSA. The ends were cut back, 5 bases at V and 5 bases at J, with 13 bases in the middle. This CDR3 has 14 amino acids. The CDR3 loop reads CASSTLSPQNIQYF. CDR3 bases: TGTGCCAGCAGCACCCTCAGTCCCCAAAACATTCAGTACTTC.

The V call is TRBV28, the J call TRBJ2-3, with no clear D. Germline V gives CDR1 MDHEN, CDR2 SYDVKM. V was cut by 3 bases and J by 4 bases, with 11 bases left in between. The CDR3 has 14 residues. In DNA, the CDR3 is TGTGCCAGCAGTTTTCTTGGGTCGGCAGATACGCAGTATTTT. Residues: CASSFLGSADTQYF.

This clonotype was counted a few times. The chain combines TRBV10-3 with TRBJ1-2, with 9 positions matching TRBD1. This CDR3 has 14 amino acids. V was clipped by 6 bases and J by 6 bases; unmatched bases: 8. Germline V CDR1 and CDR2: ENHRY, SYGVKD. The CDR3 is CAIRPTGGGDGYTF. CDR3 sequence (DNA): TGTGCCATCAGACCCACAGGGGGCGGTGATGGCTACACCTTC.

CDR3 in DNA: TGTGCCAGCAGGGGAGTAAAGACTAGCGGATACACCGGGGAGCTGTTTTTT. This gives the protein CASRGVKTSGYTGELFF. J is TRBJ2-2 and V is TRBV4-2, with 9 nucleotides matching TRBD2. Losses at the gene ends were 6 bases for V and 3 bases for J; bases not matched to a gene: 11. Germline loops: CDR1 LGHNA, CDR2 YNFKEQ. The CDR3 is made up of 17 amino acids.

The chain employs TRBV27 and TRBJ2-5; maybe TRBD2 (6 bases). The end of the DNA fits TRBJ2-7 better, so the J call may be wrong. The CDR3 runs to 14 residues. CDR1 is MNHEY and CDR2 is SMNVEV in the germline V gene (reference sequence). The CDR3 reads CASSSAGMVYEQYF. The CDR3 DNA sequence: TGTGCCAGCAGTTCTGCGGGGATGGTCTACGAGCAGTACTTC.

The chain links TRBV4-2 to TRBJ1-5; TRBD1 is a possible D gene (6 bases). The V end was cut by 2 bases, the J end by 1 base, with 12 bases between. This CDR3 has 16 amino acids. Germline values: CDR1 LGHNA, CDR2 YNFKEQ. CDR3 DNA sequence: TGTGCCAGCAGCCAAACCGGGACAAACAGCAATCAGCCCCAGCATTTT. This gives the protein CASSQTGTNSNQPQHF.

The rearrangement links TRBV7-3 to TRBJ2-1, with D possibly being TRBD2 (6 bases). The CDR3 sequence is 15 residues long. Germline lookup yields CDR1 SGHTA and CDR2 FQGTGA. With 3 bases removed from V and 1 base from J, the gap between germline ends came to 10 bases. CDR3 amino acids: CASSFIGGSYNEQFF. The CDR3 DNA is TGTGCCAGCAGCTTTATCGGGGGTTCCTACAATGAGCAGTTCTTC.